The 18 T cell receptor beta chains listed next were all sequenced from one sample in a study of blood T cells in healthy people across ages. The authors ran a second PCR of roughly 6 to 12 cycles using a sample-barcoded 5' primer and a J-beta primer mix. TCRdb analysed the 5' RACE reads with MiXCR anew, one entry per CDR3 protein. The sample has 850,000 to 1,000,000 distinct CDR3 sequences, around 49% seen once; the top ten hold about an eighth. The sequenced sample was blood. Source of these receptors: a man younger than 40 in good health.

The rearrangement links TRBV7-2 to TRBJ1-4; no firm D call. Trimming shortened V by 1 base and J by 3 bases, and 9 bases separated the two germline ends. Per germline, CDR1 SGHTA and CDR2 FQGNSA. The CDR3 runs 15 residues. In DNA, the CDR3 is TGTGCCAGCAGCTTAGTGATGTCCCCTAATGAAAAACTGTTTTTT. It translates to CASSLVMSPNEKLFF.

CDR3 in amino acids: CASSWAGTKYEQYF. The CDR3, as DNA: TGTGCCAGCAGCTGGGCGGGTACAAAGTACGAGCAGTACTTC. The chain carries TRBV5-6 and TRBJ2-4; D perhaps matches TRBD2 (5 bases). The assigned J gene may be wrong: the sequence end matches TRBJ2-7 better. The CDR3 contains 14 residues. Germline V gene data show CDR1 as SGHDT and CDR2 as YYEEEE.

The chain recombines TRBV14 with TRBJ1-1; D call uncertain. Trimming removed 1 base at V and 9 bases at J, with 9 bases between. This CDR3 is 12 amino acids long. CDR1 is SGHDN, CDR2 FVKESK, per germline. This CDR3 is CASSQVAGKAFF. The CDR3 nucleotides are TGTGCCAGCAGCCAAGTGGCTGGGAAAGCTTTCTTT.

J is TRBJ1-1 and V is TRBV7-3; TRBD1 matches at 7 bases. The junction had 8 bases not matched to a gene; V was cut back by 5 bases and J by 5 bases. The germline CDR1 and CDR2 sequences are SGHTA and FQGTGA. The CDR3 totals 14 residues. CDR3 sequence reads: CASSPQGGSTEAFF. As DNA, the CDR3 is TGTGCCAGCAGCCCCCAGGGGGGTTCGACTGAAGCTTTCTTT.

The genes are TRBV9 and TRBJ2-7, with a possible D match to TRBD1 (5 bases). This CDR3 has 15 amino acids. Trimming stripped 4 bases from V and 0 bases from J, with 14 bases between. The germline gives CDR1 SGDLS, CDR2 YYNGEE. CDR3 region: CASSQSQDPSYEQYF. Here the CDR3 DNA reads TGTGCCAGCAGCCAATCACAGGACCCCTCCTACGAGCAGTACTTC.

The chain links TRBV6-5 to TRBJ2-3; 9 positions agree with TRBD1. V lost 0 bases and J lost 7; bases outside the gene matches: 5. The CDR3 is 15 residues long. CDR1 MNHEY and CDR2 SVGAGI come from the germline V gene. The CDR3 protein is CASSYSAGTGYTQYF. DNA for the CDR3: TGTGCCAGCAGTTACTCCGCCGGGACAGGGTATACGCAGTATTTT.

The chain has TRBV7-9 and TRBJ2-5; D gene unclear. The length of the CDR3 is 12 residues. The V gene lost 4 bases and the J gene lost 11 bases, with 14 bases spanning the gap. Germline CDR1 and CDR2: SEHNR and FQNEAQ (reference sequence). The CDR3, as DNA: TGTGCCAGCAGCTATACTAACCTCCTGCAGTACTTC. Translated, it gives CASSYTNLLQYF.

This clonotype has just a few counts. CDR3 DNA sequence: TGTGCCAGCAGCGTCGATGAAGGATACACTGAAGCTTTCTTT. This translates into CASSVDEGYTEAFF. The V gene is TRBV9, the J gene TRBJ1-1; D is unresolved. There are 14 residues in the CDR3. V was trimmed by 2 bases and J by 3 bases, leaving 11 bases between them. Germline CDR1 and CDR2: SGDLS and YYNGEE.

This clonotype has just a few counts. The rearrangement uses TRBV20-1 and TRBJ2-7; D is ambiguous. The ends were cut back, 1 base at V and 2 bases at J, with 15 bases in the middle. The length of the CDR3 is 15 residues. Germline V CDR1 and CDR2: DFQATT, SNEGSKA (reference sequence). The CDR3 sequence is CSARAYNSKPYEQYF. In DNA form, the CDR3 reads TGCAGTGCTAGAGCCTATAACTCGAAGCCCTACGAGCAGTACTTC.

This clonotype showed up just a few times. The V gene is TRBV24-1, the J gene TRBJ2-1; either TRBD1 or TRBD2 may supply D (6 bases each). The CDR3 runs 16 residues. Trimming pared 6 bases from V and 7 bases from J, leaving 21 bases between. Germline CDR1 and CDR2: KGHDR and SFDVKD. CDR3 DNA sequence: TGTGCCACCAGTCGGGGGCTCTATCAGCGAGGGAATGAGCAGTTCTTC. Translated: CATSRGLYQRGNEQFF.

V gene TRBV5-8 combines with J gene TRBJ1-1; D not certain. The germline gives CDR1 SGHTS, CDR2 YDEGEE. The germline V and J ends were trimmed by 4 bases and 0 bases, with 16 bases remaining between them. CDR3 size: 16 residues. CDR3 loop: CASSTSAGVLNTEAFF. The DNA of the CDR3 is TGTGCCAGCAGCACTTCGGCCGGGGTTTTGAACACTGAAGCTTTCTTT.

This sequence joins TRBV20-1 and TRBJ1-5; 8 nucleotides line up with TRBD1. Germline loops: CDR1 DFQATT, CDR2 SNEGSKA (reference sequence). The CDR3 is 14 amino acids. CDR3 residues: CSWRTGSSNQPQHF. DNA for the CDR3: TGCAGCTGGAGGACAGGGTCTAGCAATCAGCCCCAGCATTTT.

The chain links TRBV7-9 to TRBJ2-1; 7 bases line up with TRBD1. The V gene's germline CDR1 is SEHNR and CDR2 FQNEAQ (reference sequence). J was trimmed by 8 bases and V by 10 bases; bases with no gene match: 17. The CDR3 extends over 15 amino acids. Here the CDR3 DNA reads TGTGCCATCTACTCAATCGACAGGGTCGAGGATGAGCAGTTCTTC. It is translated as CAIYSIDRVEDEQFF.

This clonotype was picked up a small number of times. This chain connects TRBV20-1 to TRBJ2-5; tentatively, D is TRBD2 (5 bases). Germline CDR1 reads DFQATT; CDR2 reads SNEGSKA (reference sequence). V lost 3 bases to trimming and J lost 4 bases, with 12 bases between them. This CDR3 contains 13 residues. For the CDR3, the DNA is TGCAGTGCTAGCGCCGGGGTTCTAGAGACCCAGTACTTC. This translates into CSASAGVLETQYF.

The chain employs TRBV12-3 or TRBV12-4 and TRBJ2-1; no clear D gene. The CDR3 covers 11 residues. V was clipped by 6 bases and J by 13 bases, with 13 bases between them. CDR3 in DNA: TGTGCCAGCAGAAAGACGGGTGGACAGTTCTTC. It codes for CASRKTGGQFF.

The J gene is TRBJ2-3, the V gene TRBV29-1; D might be TRBD1 (6 bases). The CDR3 has 13 residues. Trimming stripped 6 bases from V and 3 bases from J, with 13 bases between. CDR1 is SQVTM, CDR2 ANQGSEA, per germline. For the CDR3, the DNA is TGCAGCGTCGCGCACAGGGAGACAGATACGCAGTATTTT. It encodes CSVAHRETDTQYF.

This clonotype was counted between two and nine times. The chain joins TRBV3-1 to TRBJ2-3, with D perhaps TRBD2 (6 bases). The CDR3 is 14 amino acids. V was clipped by 3 bases and J by 0 bases, with 7 bases between them. Germline loops: CDR1 LGHDT, CDR2 YNNKEL (reference sequence). CDR3 sequence reads: CASSQGLSTDTQYF. Here the CDR3 DNA reads TGTGCCAGCAGCCAGGGACTTAGCACAGATACGCAGTATTTT.

The chain recombines TRBV12-3 or TRBV12-4 with TRBJ2-1; no clear D gene. CDR3 length equals 12 residues. With 8 bases removed from V and 5 bases from J, the gap between germline ends came to 10 bases. This chain's CDR3 is CASCRGNNEQFF. CDR3 nucleotide sequence: TGTGCCAGCTGCCGTGGGAACAATGAGCAGTTCTTC.